This TCR beta chain emerged from a study of T-cell reconstitution after alpha-beta-depleted transplantation in children. Points from the study as a whole: When one year had passed after transplant, most T-cell counts and diversity came from newly produced T cells.

The library targeted TCRbeta and was prepared with unique molecular identifiers. TCRdb re-derived calls from the PCR reads in MiXCR, one entry per CDR3 protein. This table holds about 580,000 distinct CDR3 sequences, more than 20% found once. V gave up 4 bases and J gave up 6 bases, with 10 bases separating them. This CDR3 region has 13 residues. Germline CDR1 SGHKS, CDR2 YYEKEE (reference sequence). Comment on this clonotype: The antigen remains undetermined.

The chain is built from TRBV5-5 and TRBJ1-4; possible D gene TRBD1, 5 bases. The sample in question was PBMCs, mostly from graft donor cells, obtained 360 days after TCRalphabeta/CD19-depleted stem cell transplant. The receptor was derived from a boy younger than two who had a stem cell transplant for acute myeloid leukemia, so the T cells may come from the graft donor. In nucleotides, the CDR3 is TGTGCCAGCAGCCTTAGGGACGATGAAAAACTGTTTTTT. It is translated as CASSLRDDEKLFF.